This is a list of T cell receptor beta chains from one sample in a study of memory CD4+ T cells and cytomegalovirus serostatus. Some clones are missing from TCRdb's copy, which holds only in-frame ones; the method was immunoSEQ multiplex PCR. The sample shows approximately 44,000 clones, 76% of them seen only once. Sequences were obtained from memory CD4+ T cells from blood. These receptor sequences come from an adult in good health and CMV-seronegative. The CDR3 runs from the conserved cysteine through the conserved F or W. A D gene is named only where the DNA matches it firmly. Size values are once, few and many counts, or a class for expanded clones, and some rows have none.

CDR3: CASSFLRGRANYGYTF
DNA: TGTGCCAGCAGCTTTTTAAGGGGGCGAGCTAACTATGGCTACACCTTC
size: NA
V: TRBV5-6
J: TRBJ1-2
D: TRBD1

CDR3: CASTLTSGINTGELFF
DNA: TGTGCCAGCACCCTAACCAGCGGGATCAACACCGGGGAGCTGTTTTTT
size: NA
V: TRBV7-8
J: TRBJ2-2
D: TRBD2

CDR3: CASSLERSTEAFF
DNA: TGTGCCAGCAGCTTAGAGCGAAGCACTGAAGCTTTCTTT
size: medium-sized
V: TRBV7-8
J: TRBJ1-1
D: NA

CDR3: CASSEEETGSTGELFF
DNA: TGTGCCAGCAGTGAAGAAGAGACAGGGTCCACCGGGGAGCTGTTTTTT
size: NA
V: TRBV2
J: TRBJ2-2
D: TRBD1

CDR3: CASSLVAGVPDTQYF
DNA: TGCGCCAGCAGCTTGGTAGCGGGAGTACCAGATACGCAGTATTTT
size: NA
V: TRBV5-1
J: TRBJ2-3
D: TRBD2

CDR3: CASSPTSGVSSYNEQFF
DNA: TGTGCCAGCAGCCCGACTAGCGGGGTGAGCTCCTACAATGAGCAGTTCTTC
size: NA
V: TRBV7-7
J: TRBJ2-1
D: TRBD2

CDR3: CATSNGGQGRADTQYF
DNA: TGTGCCACCAGCAACGGGGGACAGGGAAGGGCAGATACGCAGTATTTT
size: few
V: TRBV15
J: TRBJ2-3
D: TRBD1

CDR3: CASSPQSTANNLLQYF
DNA: TGTGCCAGCTCACCCCAATCGACAGCTAATAATTTGCTTCAGTACTTC
size: medium-sized
V: TRBV18
J: TRBJ2-4
D: NA

CDR3: CAWSVRLGETQYF
DNA: TGTGCCTGGAGTGTACGGCTTGGGGAGACCCAGTACTTC
size: NA
V: TRBV30
J: TRBJ2-5
D: NA

CDR3: CASRVRLAGVEQFF
DNA: TGTGCCAGCAGGGTTCGGCTAGCGGGAGTAGAGCAGTTCTTC
size: NA
V: TRBV28
J: TRBJ2-1
D: TRBD2

CDR3: CASSGQSGEQFF
DNA: TGTGCCAGCAGTGGACAGTCCGGGGAGCAGTTCTTC
size: NA
V: TRBV6-4
J: TRBJ2-1
D: NA

CDR3: CASIVSRGQGYGYTF
DNA: TGTGCCAGCATTGTGAGTCGGGGGCAGGGCTATGGCTACACCTTC
size: NA
V: TRBV28
J: TRBJ1-2
D: NA

CDR3: CASSSYSGRAGETQYF
DNA: TGTGCCAGCAGCTCCTATAGCGGGAGGGCCGGAGAGACCCAGTACTTC
size: NA
V: TRBV7-8
J: TRBJ2-5
D: TRBD2

CDR3: CASSLGTGEGYTF
DNA: TGTGCCAGCAGCCTAGGGACAGGGGAAGGCTACACCTTC
size: NA
V: TRBV11-2
J: TRBJ1-2
D: TRBD1

CDR3: CASSLGGTSGEQFF
DNA: TGTGCCAGCAGCTTAGGAGGGACTTCGGGTGAGCAGTTCTTC
size: once
V: TRBV7-9
J: TRBJ2-1
D: NA

CDR3: CASSFSNSPLHF
DNA: TGTGCCAGCAGTTTCTCCAATTCACCCCTCCACTTT
size: NA
V: TRBV27
J: TRBJ1-6
D: NA

CDR3: CASSPTAGDTEAFF
DNA: TGTGCCAGCTCCCCCACCGCGGGTGACACTGAAGCTTTCTTT
size: NA
V: TRBV18
J: TRBJ1-1
D: NA

CDR3: CASKGRNTGELFF
DNA: TGTGCCAGTAAGGGTCGGAACACCGGGGAGCTGTTTTTT
size: NA
V: TRBV11-3
J: TRBJ2-2
D: NA

CDR3: CASSATSETQYF
DNA: TGTGCCAGCAGCGCTACCTCAGAGACCCAGTACTTC
size: NA
V: TRBV7-2
J: TRBJ2-5
D: NA

CDR3: CASSGLVQATEAFF
DNA: TGTGCCAGCAGCGGCCTCGTACAGGCTACTGAAGCTTTCTTT
size: few
V: TRBV2
J: TRBJ1-1
D: NA

CDR3: CSAQGVSYGYTF
DNA: TGCAGCGCGCAGGGCGTTTCATATGGCTACACCTTC
size: NA
V: TRBV29-1
J: TRBJ1-2
D: NA

CDR3: CASSPVGFSGANVLTF
DNA: TGTGCCAGCAGCCCGGTCGGGTTCTCTGGGGCCAACGTCCTGACTTTC
size: NA
V: TRBV5-6
J: TRBJ2-6
D: NA

CDR3: CASNSVPTGSPEQYF
DNA: TGTGCCAGCAATTCAGTCCCGACAGGGTCCCCCGAGCAGTACTTC
size: NA
V: TRBV28
J: TRBJ2-7
D: TRBD1

CDR3: CASSYVSGEGGQYF
DNA: TGTGCCAGCAGCTACGTTAGTGGGGAAGGTGGGCAGTACTTC
size: NA
V: TRBV7-3
J: TRBJ2-7
D: NA

CDR3: CASSLAGGQGEQFF
DNA: TGCGCCAGCAGCTTGGCGGGAGGGCAGGGGGAGCAGTTCTTC
size: once
V: TRBV5-1
J: TRBJ2-1
D: TRBD2

CDR3: CSVRGARSGYTF
DNA: TGCAGCGTTCGGGGGGCTCGGAGTGGCTACACCTTC
size: NA
V: TRBV29-1
J: TRBJ1-2
D: NA

CDR3: CASSPFGGRVSATEAFF
DNA: TGTGCCAGCAGCCCGTTTGGGGGAAGGGTCTCGGCGACTGAAGCTTTCTTT
size: NA
V: TRBV11-3
J: TRBJ1-1
D: NA

CDR3: CASGPYEQYF
DNA: TGTGCCAGCGGACCCTACGAGCAGTACTTC
size: NA
V: TRBV28
J: TRBJ2-7
D: NA

CDR3: CASSPPSSAVTEAFF
DNA: TGTGCCAGCTCACCACCGTCTAGTGCGGTAACTGAAGCTTTCTTT
size: NA
V: TRBV18
J: TRBJ1-1
D: NA

CDR3: CATSRALDTEAFF
DNA: TGTGCCACCAGCAGAGCCCTAGACACTGAAGCTTTCTTT
size: NA
V: TRBV15
J: TRBJ1-1
D: NA

CDR3: CASRATKTGGETQYF
DNA: TGTGCCAGTAGGGCGACAAAGACAGGAGGAGAGACCCAGTACTTC
size: NA
V: TRBV19
J: TRBJ2-5
D: NA

CDR3: CSVVYGAEQYF
DNA: TGCAGCGTTGTTTACGGGGCCGAGCAGTACTTC
size: NA
V: TRBV29-1
J: TRBJ2-7
D: NA

CDR3: CASSQDRGAPQFF
DNA: TGCGCCAGCAGCCAAGATCGAGGGGCACCGCAGTTCTTC
size: NA
V: TRBV4-3
J: TRBJ2-1
D: NA

CDR3: CASSLDVNYGYTF
DNA: TGTGCCAGCAGCCTCGACGTTAACTATGGCTACACCTTC
size: few
V: TRBV7-6
J: TRBJ1-2
D: NA

CDR3: CASSFEGLEQETQYF
DNA: TGTGCCAGCAGCTTTGAGGGACTAGAGCAAGAGACCCAGTACTTC
size: NA
V: TRBV5-4
J: TRBJ2-5
D: TRBD2

CDR3: CSVGGWGSPEAFF
DNA: TGCAGCGTTGGGGGGTGGGGGTCCCCTGAAGCTTTCTTT
size: NA
V: TRBV29-1
J: TRBJ1-1
D: NA

CDR3: CASSFSNLRGEQYF
DNA: TGTGCCAGCAGTTTTTCGAACCTCCGCGGGGAGCAGTACTTC
size: few
V: TRBV28
J: TRBJ2-7
D: NA

CDR3: CAIGQSYEQYF
DNA: TGTGCCATCGGACAGTCCTACGAGCAGTACTTC
size: NA
V: TRBV10-3
J: TRBJ2-7
D: NA

CDR3: CASSENGRIYEQYF
DNA: TGTGCCAGCAGTGAGAACGGCCGGATCTACGAGCAGTACTTC
size: NA
V: TRBV2
J: TRBJ2-7
D: NA

CDR3: CASRIEKAQYF
DNA: TGTGCCAGCAGGATTGAAAAGGCCCAGTACTTC
size: NA
V: TRBV6-5
J: TRBJ2-5
D: NA

CDR3: CASSSRRLAGAGEQYF
DNA: TGTGCCAGCAGCTCAAGGAGGCTAGCGGGAGCGGGGGAGCAGTACTTC
size: NA
V: TRBV7-8
J: TRBJ2-5
D: TRBD2

CDR3: CASSIRTSGSYEQFF
DNA: TGTGCCAGTAGTATCAGGACTAGCGGGAGTTATGAGCAGTTCTTC
size: few
V: TRBV19
J: TRBJ2-1
D: TRBD2

CDR3: CASSPKAEAFF
DNA: TGTGCCAGCTCACCGAAGGCTGAAGCTTTCTTT
size: NA
V: TRBV18
J: TRBJ1-1
D: NA

CDR3: CASSPHQPQHF
DNA: TGTGCCAGCAGTCCACATCAGCCCCAGCATTTT
size: NA
V: TRBV27
J: TRBJ1-5
D: NA

CDR3: CASSRSPLDRAADTIYF
DNA: TGCGCCAGCAGCCGAAGCCCTTTGGACAGGGCGGCGGACACCATATATTTT
size: NA
V: TRBV4-1
J: TRBJ1-3
D: TRBD1

CDR3: CASSGSGGGADTQYF
DNA: TGTGCCAGCAGCGGATCCGGGGGCGGGGCTGATACGCAGTATTTT
size: once
V: TRBV9
J: TRBJ2-3
D: NA

CDR3: CASSLQVRDYEQYF
DNA: TGTGCCAGCAGCTTACAGGTACGGGACTACGAGCAGTACTTC
size: NA
V: TRBV7-2
J: TRBJ2-7
D: NA

CDR3: CASSDEGYGYTF
DNA: TGTGCCAGCAGTGACGAGGGGTATGGCTACACCTTC
size: NA
V: TRBV6-4
J: TRBJ1-2
D: NA

CDR3: CASSIDRGRNQPQHF
DNA: TGTGCCAGTAGTATAGACAGGGGACGGAATCAGCCCCAGCATTTT
size: NA
V: TRBV19
J: TRBJ1-5
D: NA

CDR3: CASSLQGAIGELFF
DNA: TGTGCCAGCAGCTTACAGGGGGCAATCGGGGAGCTGTTTTTT
size: NA
V: TRBV11-2
J: TRBJ2-2
D: TRBD1